One sample yielded the 12 T cell receptor beta chains listed below, sequenced in a study of blood T cell repertoires in COVID-19. Profiled with immunoSEQ multiplex PCR; TCRdb holds only in-frame clones, not every one. This sample has approximately 40,000 clones, with roughly 87% found just once. The sequenced material came from peripheral blood. The source of these receptors is a woman aged 80 or over in a cohort sampled during active or convalescent COVID-19.

This clone was recorded once. CDR3 loop: CASSQDLAGYRTEAFF. The DNA of the CDR3 is TGCGCCAGCAGCCAAGACCTTGCAGGGTACCGCACTGAAGCTTTCTTT. The rearrangement joins TRBV4-3 to TRBJ1-1, with a tentative D call TRBD1 (5 bases). Trimming removed 0 bases from V and 4 bases from J, with 15 bases in between. The CDR3 contains 16 residues. The V gene's germline CDR1 is LGHNA and CDR2 YSLEER.

V gene TRBV30 combines with J gene TRBJ1-2; D might be TRBD1 (5 bases). Per germline, CDR1 GTSNPN and CDR2 SVGIG (reference sequence). The CDR3 has 10 amino acids. Trimming cost V 5 bases and J 6 bases, with 7 bases left between them. The CDR3 protein is CAWLGDGYTF. The CDR3 DNA follows: TGTGCCTGGCTAGGGGATGGCTACACCTTC.

V gene TRBV7-9 combines with J gene TRBJ2-3, with no clear D. The V gene's germline CDR1 is SEHNR and CDR2 FQNEAQ (reference sequence). CDR3 length equals 13 residues. V was clipped by 8 bases and J by 2 bases, with 11 bases between them. The CDR3 coding sequence is TGTGCCAGCCTTATAGTTGCCACAGATACGCAGTATTTT. Translation: CASLIVATDTQYF.

The genes are TRBV12-3 or TRBV12-4 and TRBJ1-2; 7 bases map to TRBD1. CDR3 length: 11 residues. The J segment lost 8 bases and the V segment lost 7 bases, leaving 4 bases of the junction unmatched. The CDR3: CASKRDSGYTF. The CDR3 bases are TGTGCCAGCAAGAGGGACAGCGGCTACACCTTC.

The rearrangement joins TRBV9 to TRBJ1-1, with 7 bases lining up with TRBD1. With V trimmed by 2 bases and J by 8 bases, 9 bases remained unmatched. Germline CDR1 is SGDLS and CDR2 is YYNGEE. The length of the CDR3 is 14 residues. The CDR3 spells CASSVGQMISEAFF. The DNA for the CDR3 is TGTGCCAGCAGCGTGGGACAGATGATTTCGGAAGCTTTCTTT. Full variable domain (rest looked up from reference TRBV9 and TRBJ1-1): DSGVTQTPKHLITATGQRVTLRCSPRSGDLSVYWYQQSLDQGLQFLIQYYNGEERAKGNILERFSAQQFPDLHSELNLSSLELGDSALYFCASSVGQMISEAFFGQGTRLTVV.

This CDR3 is CASCRGREYEQYF. The DNA of the CDR3 is TGTGCCAGTTGCCGAGGGAGAGAATACGAGCAGTACTTC. The chain links TRBV6-6 to TRBJ2-7; TRBD2 is a possible D gene (5 bases). Trimming took off 9 bases at V and 4 bases at J, with 16 bases between the two ends. The germline V gene has CDR1 MNHNY and CDR2 SVGAGI (reference sequence). CDR3 length: 13 amino acids.

This clone has only one observation. This chain links TRBV3-1 (or the pseudogene TRBV3-2) with TRBJ1-4; weak D call: TRBD1 (5 bases). Germline V lookup: CDR1 LGHDT, CDR2 YNNKEL (reference sequence). The CDR3 totals 15 residues. V lost 4 bases and J lost 4, with 13 bases in between. The CDR3 loop reads CASSPRVLSNEKLFF. For the CDR3, the DNA is TGTGCCAGCAGCCCCAGGGTCTTAAGTAATGAAAAACTGTTTTTT.

This clone was observed once. The rearrangement uses TRBV9 and TRBJ1-2; TRBD1 might be the D (5 bases). This CDR3 contains 15 residues. Trimming left V 4 bases short and J 2 bases short, with 15 bases between. Germline CDR1 reads SGDLS; CDR2 reads YYNGEE. This CDR3 reads CASSSGGGQNYGYTF. CDR3 sequence (DNA): TGTGCCAGCAGCTCCGGGGGAGGCCAAAACTATGGCTACACCTTC.

In this sample, this clone turned up a few times. This chain connects TRBV30 to TRBJ1-6; the D is unclear. Germline CDR1 GTSNPN, CDR2 SVGIG (reference sequence). V lost 3 bases and J lost 5, with 5 bases in between. CDR3 length: 12 amino acids. As DNA, the CDR3 is TGTGCCTGGAGCGCGAATAATTCACCCCTCCACTTT. Translated, it gives CAWSANNSPLHF.

The rearrangement links TRBV19 to TRBJ1-1, with D tentatively TRBD1 (6 bases). Per germline, CDR1 LNHDA and CDR2 SQIVND (reference sequence). The CDR3 runs 14 residues. With 2 bases removed from V and 4 bases from J, the gap between germline ends came to 11 bases. This CDR3 is CASSITGISTEAFF. CDR3 coding DNA: TGTGCCAGTAGTATAACAGGGATAAGCACTGAAGCTTTCTTT.

This clone came up a few times. The rearrangement links TRBV4-1 to TRBJ1-5, with D perhaps TRBD1 (6 bases). This CDR3 is built from 15 residues. The germline V gene has CDR1 MGHRA and CDR2 YSYEKL. Trimming left V 4 bases short and J 0 bases short, with 10 bases between. The CDR3 loop is CASSRQDSSNQPQHF. In DNA, the CDR3 is TGCGCCAGCAGCCGACAGGATAGTAGCAATCAGCCCCAGCATTTT.

The genes are TRBV6-6 and TRBJ2-2; no firm D call. CDR3 length equals 16 residues. With 6 bases removed from V and 1 base from J, the gap between germline ends came to 15 bases. Germline V gene sequence: CDR1 MNHNY, CDR2 SVGAGI (reference sequence). The CDR3 reads CASSRPQAMNTGELFF. CDR3 nucleotide sequence: TGTGCCAGCAGCCGCCCCCAGGCCATGAACACCGGGGAGCTGTTTTTT.